Presented here are 30 T cell receptor beta chains from one specimen sequenced in a study of cytomegalovirus exposure and HLA in healthy donors. The primer mix had 60 Vbeta and 13 Jbeta primers. TCRdb keeps only in-frame clones here, not all; method: immunoSEQ multiplex PCR. The table shows around 120,000 clones, with about 80% occurring only once. Sequencing was carried out using PBMCs. These receptors came from a man between 60 and 75 years old in good health and CMV-seropositive.

This chain links TRBV18 with TRBJ1-5; 9 nucleotides line up with TRBD1. V trimming: 6 bases; J trimming: 5 bases; junction bases outside the gene matches: 8. The CDR3 sequence is 15 residues long. In germline, CDR1 is KGHSH, CDR2 LQKENI. CDR3 loop: CASSSRDRAYQPQHF. In nucleotides, the CDR3 is TGTGCCAGCTCCTCCCGGGACAGGGCTTATCAGCCCCAGCATTTT.

This clone has only one observation. The chain is built from TRBV7-9 and TRBJ2-2; D gene uncertain. Germline CDR1 and CDR2: SEHNR and FQNEAQ (reference sequence). Trimming stripped 0 bases from V and 3 bases from J, with 8 bases between. The CDR3 runs 15 residues. In nucleotides, the CDR3 is TGTGCCAGCAGCTTAGCGCTTAGATACACCGGGGAGCTGTTTTTT. Its translation: CASSLALRYTGELFF.

This clone was picked up one time. V usage is TRBV7-8 and J usage is TRBJ2-5; TRBD1 agrees at 12 bases. Trimming removed 2 bases from V and 9 bases from J; junction bases left unmatched: 10. CDR3 length equals 16 residues. Germline CDR1 SGHVS, CDR2 FQNEAQ. This CDR3 is CASSLTAGTGGMAQYF. The CDR3 region has the DNA TGTGCCAGCAGCTTAACAGCCGGGACAGGGGGCATGGCCCAGTACTTC. Looking up the rest from reference TRBV7-8 and TRBJ2-5 gives the full variable domain: GAGVSQSPRYKVAKRGQDVALRCDPISGHVSLFWYQQALGQGPEFLTYFQNEAQLDKSGLPSDRFFAERPEGSVSTLKIQRTQQEDSAVYLCASSLTAGTGGMAQYFGPGTRLLVL.

The chain carries TRBV11-2 and TRBJ2-1; tentative D call: TRBD1 (6 bases). The CDR3 is 14 amino acids. From germline, CDR1 is SGHAT and CDR2 FQNNGV. V lost 2 bases to trimming and J lost 8 bases, with 13 bases between them. The chain's CDR3 is CASSLSQGPHEQFF. CDR3 DNA sequence: TGTGCCAGCAGCTTATCCCAGGGGCCCCATGAGCAGTTCTTC.

This clone turned up a few times. CDR3 sequence: CASRTVGEQFF. The DNA of the CDR3 is TGTGCCAGCCGAACCGTCGGTGAGCAGTTCTTC. The J gene is TRBJ2-1, the V gene TRBV6-5; D is uncertain. With 8 bases removed from V and 9 bases from J, the gap between germline ends came to 11 bases. There are 11 residues in the CDR3. Germline CDR1 reads MNHEY; CDR2 reads SVGAGI.

This chain links TRBV29-1 with TRBJ1-1; D gene unclear. The CDR3 runs 13 residues. V dropped 4 bases and J dropped 9 bases, with 18 bases sitting between them. Germline lookup yields CDR1 SQVTM and CDR2 ANQGSEA. The CDR3 DNA reads as TGCAGCGTTGTAACAGAATTGGATGTCAAAGCTTTCTTT. Translated, it gives CSVVTELDVKAFF.

This clone was observed a single time. The conserved phenylalanine or tryptophan normally closing the CDR3 is absent here, so this likely arose from a read error. The DNA is omitted, as the CDR3 cannot be located on it reliably, and the CDR3 follows TCRdb's listing. The chain has TRBV6-4 and TRBJ2-7; the D segment call TRBD1 is taken from the table without a DNA check. Inclusive of both ends, the CDR3 amounts to 9 amino acids. The germline V gene encodes CDR1 MRHNA and CDR2 SNTAGT. Here the CDR3 reads CASPQGPRI.

V is TRBV19 and J is TRBJ1-3; D might be TRBD1 (6 bases). Germline V gives CDR1 LNHDA, CDR2 SQIVND (reference sequence). The length of the CDR3 is 16 residues. V lost 5 bases, J lost 0 bases, and 14 bases lay in between. In DNA form, the CDR3 reads TGTGCCAGTAGTCGACAGGTTCCGAGCTCTGGAAACACCATATATTTT. Protein product: CASSRQVPSSGNTIYF.

The chain carries TRBV30 and TRBJ1-1; D gene unclear. The germline gives CDR1 GTSNPN, CDR2 SVGIG (reference sequence). CDR3 length equals 13 residues. Trimming left V 0 bases short and J 5 bases short, with 10 bases between. DNA for the CDR3: TGTGCCTGGAGTGTGGTAGTGGTGACTGAAGCTTTCTTT. It yields the protein CAWSVVVVTEAFF.

This rearrangement joins TRBV5-5 to TRBJ1-5, with 8 bases identical to TRBD1. Per the germline V gene, CDR1 is SGHKS and CDR2 is YYEKEE (reference sequence). With V trimmed by 4 bases and J by 6 bases, 12 bases remained unmatched. The CDR3 has 16 residues. CDR3 sequence (DNA): TGTGCCAGCAGCGGGGTGACAGGGGAAGGGAGTCAGCCCCAGCATTTT. Its protein is CASSGVTGEGSQPQHF.

This chain joins TRBV30 and TRBJ2-1; possible D gene TRBD2, 6 bases. V was pared by 3 bases and J by 7 bases, with 16 bases between. From germline, CDR1 is GTSNPN and CDR2 SVGIG (reference sequence). The CDR3 is 14 residues long. DNA for the CDR3: TGTGCCTGGAGACCCCCCGGGAGCAGGAATGAGCAGTTCTTC. It codes for CAWRPPGSRNEQFF.

This clone was detected only a few times. The chain carries TRBV6-5 and TRBJ2-7, with TRBD1 matching 7 bases. Unmatched junction bases numbered 8, after V lost 6 bases and J lost 0 bases. The CDR3 is 15 amino acids. CDR1 is MNHEY, CDR2 SVGAGI, per germline. DNA of the CDR3: TGTGCCAGCAGCTCGGGACAGTGGGACTCCTACGAGCAGTACTTC. Translation: CASSSGQWDSYEQYF.

The chain uses TRBV30 and TRBJ2-1; possible D gene TRBD1, 5 bases. Germline CDR1 is GTSNPN and CDR2 is SVGIG (reference sequence). CDR3 size: 13 residues. Trimming took off 0 bases at V and 6 bases at J, with 9 bases between the two ends. In DNA, the CDR3 is TGTGCCTGGAGTGTCTCACAGGTCAATGAGCAGTTCTTC. It translates to CAWSVSQVNEQFF.

The J gene is TRBJ1-5, the V gene TRBV9, with a tentative D call TRBD1 (5 bases). The ends were cut back, 0 bases at V and 2 bases at J, with 9 bases in the middle. This CDR3 region has 15 residues. Looked up from germline, CDR1 is SGDLS and CDR2 is YYNGEE. As DNA, the CDR3 is TGTGCCAGCAGCGTAGCGGGGGGGGGCAATCAGCCCCAGCATTTT. Translated: CASSVAGGGNQPQHF.

CDR3 DNA sequence: TGTGCCAGCAGCTTGGCCGGGTCAGATGAAAAACTGTTTTTT. Residues: CASSLAGSDEKLFF. The chain recombines TRBV5-5 with TRBJ1-4; unclear D gene. There are 14 residues in the CDR3. V dropped 0 bases and J dropped 6 bases, with 9 bases sitting between them. Germline CDR1 and CDR2: SGHKS and YYEKEE (reference sequence).

This clone was seen a single time. The chain links TRBV10-1 to TRBJ2-1, with D possibly TRBD1 on 6 matching bases. The CDR3 is 15 amino acids. Germline CDR1 is WNHNN and CDR2 is SYGVQD (reference sequence). V was clipped by 4 bases and J by 6 bases, with 16 bases between them. CDR3: CASSGTVSRSNEQFF. In DNA form, the CDR3 reads TGCGCCAGCAGTGGGACAGTAAGCCGTAGCAATGAGCAGTTCTTC.

This rearrangement joins TRBV10-1 to TRBJ2-1; the D is unclear. The CDR3 is 13 residues long. Trimming pared 5 bases from V and 9 bases from J, leaving 14 bases between. Germline CDR1 WNHNN, CDR2 SYGVQD (reference sequence). The CDR3 DNA reads TGCGCCAGCAGTTTCTACGACCGCGGTGAGCAGTTCTTC. This encodes CASSFYDRGEQFF.

The rearrangement links TRBV5-1 to TRBJ2-7; 10 positions match TRBD1. Germline V lookup: CDR1 SGHRS, CDR2 YFSETQ. With 3 bases clipped from V and 6 bases from J, the junction kept 9 bases outside the gene matches. The CDR3 spans 15 residues. CDR3 sequence reads: CASSSRDRGLSEQYF. DNA for the CDR3: TGCGCCAGCAGCTCCCGGGACAGGGGACTCTCCGAGCAGTACTTC. The full variable domain, in which reference TRBV5-1 and TRBJ2-7 provide the parts outside the CDR3, is KAGVTQTPRYLIKTRGQQVTLSCSPISGHRSVSWYQQTPGQGLQFLFEYFSETQRNKGNFPGRFSGRQFSNSRSEMNVSTLELGDSALYLCASSSRDRGLSEQYFGPGTRLTVT.

The chain couples TRBV9 to TRBJ1-1; maybe TRBD1 (5 bases). V lost 0 bases and J lost 6, with 15 bases in between. The length of the CDR3 is 15 residues. CDR1 is SGDLS and CDR2 is YYNGEE in the germline V gene. The CDR3 nucleotides are TGTGCCAGCAGCGTAGCACAGCGGGGCCGATCTGAAGCTTTCTTT. This codes for CASSVAQRGRSEAFF.

This clone was seen a few times. The chain carries TRBV11-3 and TRBJ2-2, with 7 nucleotides matching TRBD2. Germline assignment: CDR1 SGHNT and CDR2 YENEEA. The CDR3 has 16 amino acids. After removal of 1 base from V and 4 bases from J, the junction contained 6 bases not matched to a gene. CDR3 DNA: TGTGCCAGCAGCTTAGGCGGGACTACCGCCACCGGGGAGCTGTTTTTT. This translates into CASSLGGTTATGELFF.

The chain uses TRBV11-2 and TRBJ1-1, with 9 bases that match TRBD1. Germline CDR1 reads SGHAT; CDR2 reads FQNNGV. J was trimmed by 1 base and V by 4 bases; bases with no gene match: 1. The CDR3 has 14 amino acids. The CDR3 loop reads CASSWDRANTEAFF. CDR3 DNA: TGTGCCAGCAGCTGGGACAGGGCGAACACTGAAGCTTTCTTT.

The rearrangement joins TRBV7-9 to TRBJ2-7; 7 nucleotides match TRBD1. The CDR3 is 14 residues long. Germline V CDR1 and CDR2: SEHNR, FQNEAQ (reference sequence). V gave up 4 bases and J gave up 2 bases; unmatched junction bases: 5. The CDR3 loop is CASSSTGTPYEQYF. CDR3 bases: TGTGCCAGCAGCTCGACAGGGACCCCCTACGAGCAGTACTTC.

This chain links TRBV5-1 with TRBJ1-1, with a possible D match to TRBD1 (5 bases). Trimming left V 1 base short and J 2 bases short, with 12 bases between. Germline V gene sequence: CDR1 SGHRS, CDR2 YFSETQ. CDR3 size: 15 residues. CDR3 bases: TGCGCCAGCAGCTTGCCAGGGCAGGGTAACACTGAAGCTTTCTTT. It specifies CASSLPGQGNTEAFF. Filled out from reference TRBV5-1 and TRBJ1-1, the complete variable domain reads KAGVTQTPRYLIKTRGQQVTLSCSPISGHRSVSWYQQTPGQGLQFLFEYFSETQRNKGNFPGRFSGRQFSNSRSEMNVSTLELGDSALYLCASSLPGQGNTEAFFGQGTRLTVV.

This chain joins TRBV28 and TRBJ2-6; a weak D match, TRBD2 (6 bases). This CDR3 is built from 15 residues. CDR1 is MDHEN, CDR2 SYDVKM, per germline. V shed 4 bases and J shed 1 base, with 8 bases lying between them. The CDR3 nucleotides are TGTGCCAGCAGTTCGGGACTGTCTGGGGCCAACGTCCTGACTTTC. It yields the protein CASSSGLSGANVLTF.

The chain links TRBV2 to TRBJ2-6, with 8 bases fitting TRBD2. The CDR3 runs to 16 residues. Germline CDR1 reads SNHLY; CDR2 reads FYNNEI. The J segment lost 4 bases and the V segment lost 4 bases, leaving 6 bases of the junction unmatched. The CDR3, as DNA: TGTGCCAGCAGTGTAGCGGGGTCGGGGGGGGCCAACGTCCTGACTTTC. This translates into CASSVAGSGGANVLTF. The full variable domain, its missing parts supplied by reference TRBV2 and TRBJ2-6, is EPEVTQTPSHQVTQMGQEVILRCVPISNHLYFYWYRQILGQKVEFLVSFYNNEISEKSEIFDDQFSVERPDGSNFTLKIRSTKLEDSAMYFCASSVAGSGGANVLTFGAGSRLTVL.

The chain has TRBV7-3 and TRBJ1-3, with D maybe TRBD1 (6 bases). The CDR3 is made up of 16 amino acids. V lost 0 bases to trimming and J lost 2 bases, with 11 bases between them. Germline CDR1 and CDR2: SGHTA and FQGTGA. The CDR3 spells CASSLTATGAGNTIYF. CDR3 sequence (DNA): TGTGCCAGCAGCTTAACGGCGACAGGCGCTGGAAACACCATATATTTT.

The V and J genes are TRBV15 and TRBJ1-2; tentative D call: TRBD1 (6 bases). V lost 0 bases, J lost 6 bases, and 26 bases lay in between. There are 19 residues in the CDR3. CDR1 is LNHNV and CDR2 is YYDKDF in the germline V gene (reference sequence). CDR3 nucleotides: TGTGCCACCAGCAGAGATGTCCTGTACAGAAAGGGAGAGGGGGATGGCTACACCTTC. Residues: CATSRDVLYRKGEGDGYTF.

To note about this clone: The sample holds other DNA sequences that translate to the same CDR3. The genes are TRBV6-5 and TRBJ1-1, with D perhaps TRBD1 (5 bases). This CDR3 comprises 13 residues. Trimming took 6 bases from V and 1 from J, leaving 9 bases between them. Germline CDR1 MNHEY, CDR2 SVGAGI. CDR3 in amino acids: CASSSQGNTEAFF. As DNA, the CDR3 is TGTGCCAGCAGCTCCCAGGGGAACACTGAAGCTTTCTTT.

The chain has TRBV6-1 and TRBJ2-3; 7 bases match TRBD2. The length of the CDR3 is 15 residues. Trimming took 1 base from V and 5 from J; bases not matched to a gene: 6. Germline lookup yields CDR1 MNHNS and CDR2 SASEGT. CDR3 coding DNA: TGTGCCAGCAGTGAAGGGGGCCTAGCGGTAGATACGCAGTATTTT. This encodes CASSEGGLAVDTQYF.

The V and J genes are TRBV15 and TRBJ2-7, with D hard to call. The CDR3 has 15 residues. CDR1 is LNHNV, CDR2 YYDKDF, per germline (reference sequence). V was pared by 1 base and J by 0 bases, with 10 bases between. The CDR3 is CATSRGPPSSYEQYF. The CDR3 DNA sequence: TGTGCCACCAGCAGAGGACCGCCTAGCTCCTACGAGCAGTACTTC.